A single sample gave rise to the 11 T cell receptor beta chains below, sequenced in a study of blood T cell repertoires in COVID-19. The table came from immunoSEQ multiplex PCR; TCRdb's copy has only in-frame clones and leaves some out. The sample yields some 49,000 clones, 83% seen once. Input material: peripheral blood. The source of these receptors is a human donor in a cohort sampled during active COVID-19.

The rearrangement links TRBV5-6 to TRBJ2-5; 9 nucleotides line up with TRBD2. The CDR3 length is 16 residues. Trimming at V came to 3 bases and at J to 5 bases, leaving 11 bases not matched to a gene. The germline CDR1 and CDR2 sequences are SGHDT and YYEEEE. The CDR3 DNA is TGTGCCAGCAGCTCCGGGGGAGCGGGGGGCCTGGAGACCCAGTACTTC. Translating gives CASSSGGAGGLETQYF. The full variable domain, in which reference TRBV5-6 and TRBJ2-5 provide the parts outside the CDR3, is DAGVTQSPTHLIKTRGQQVTLRCSPKSGHDTVSWYQQALGQGPQFIFQYYEEEERQRGNFPDRFSGHQFPNYSSELNVNALLLGDSALYLCASSSGGAGGLETQYFGPGTRLLVL.

The CDR3 DNA reads as TGTGCCAGCAGCTTGAACCGTGGAGGAACAGATACGCAGTATTTT. This sequence encodes CASSLNRGGTDTQYF. The chain employs TRBV5-4 and TRBJ2-3; D is possibly TRBD2 (5 bases). This CDR3 spans 15 amino acids. CDR1 and CDR2 from the germline V gene are SGHNT and YYREEE (reference sequence). Deletions cut 1 base from V and 3 bases from J, with 12 bases between.

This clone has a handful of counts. For the CDR3, the DNA is TGTGCCAGTAGTATTCGGGGGGATAACTTCTATGGCTACACCTTC. It yields the protein CASSIRGDNFYGYTF. The gene calls are TRBV19 and TRBJ1-2, with D maybe TRBD1 (5 bases). CDR3 size: 15 residues. V lost 3 bases to trimming and J lost 4 bases, with 15 bases between them. Per the germline V gene, CDR1 is LNHDA and CDR2 is SQIVND (reference sequence).

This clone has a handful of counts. The CDR3 region has the DNA TGTGCCAGCGAAGGGACAGGTCTTGCCTACGAGCAGTACTTC. Amino acids: CASEGTGLAYEQYF. The chain has TRBV6-5 and TRBJ2-7; TRBD1 aligns across 8 bases. V gave up 8 bases and J gave up 2 bases; unmatched junction bases: 8. The CDR3 covers 14 residues. Looked up from germline, CDR1 is MNHEY and CDR2 is SVGAGI.

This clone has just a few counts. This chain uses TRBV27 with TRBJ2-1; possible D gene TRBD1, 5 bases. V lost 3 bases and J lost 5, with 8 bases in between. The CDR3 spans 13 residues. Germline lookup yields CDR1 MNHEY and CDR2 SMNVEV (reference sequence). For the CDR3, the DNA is TGTGCCAGCAGTTTGGGGCAAAACAATGAGCAGTTCTTC. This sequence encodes CASSLGQNNEQFF.

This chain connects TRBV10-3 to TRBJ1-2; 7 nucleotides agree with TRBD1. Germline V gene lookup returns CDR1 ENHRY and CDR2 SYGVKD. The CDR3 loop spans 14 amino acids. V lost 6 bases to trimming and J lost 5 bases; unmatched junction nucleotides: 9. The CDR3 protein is CAISADRSLYGYTF. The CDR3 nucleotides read TGTGCCATCAGCGCGGACAGGTCGTTATATGGCTACACCTTC.

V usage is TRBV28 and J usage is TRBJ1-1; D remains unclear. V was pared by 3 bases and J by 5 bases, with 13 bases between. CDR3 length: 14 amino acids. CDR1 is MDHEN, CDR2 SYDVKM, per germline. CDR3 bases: TGTGCCAGCAGTTTGCACCCCGTTAGTACTGAAGCTTTCTTT. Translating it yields CASSLHPVSTEAFF.

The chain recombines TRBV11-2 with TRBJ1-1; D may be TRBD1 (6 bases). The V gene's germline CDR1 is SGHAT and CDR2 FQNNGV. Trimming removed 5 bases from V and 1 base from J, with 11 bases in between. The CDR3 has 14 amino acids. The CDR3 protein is CASSPGQGNTEAFF. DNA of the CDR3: TGTGCCAGCAGCCCGGGACAAGGGAACACTGAAGCTTTCTTT.

CDR3 DNA: TGTGCCAGCAGCCCCGGACGGGCCCCGGGAGGAAACACCATATATTTT. Encoded protein: CASSPGRAPGGNTIYF. This rearrangement joins TRBV7-2 to TRBJ1-3; D uncertain. Germline CDR1 is SGHTA and CDR2 is FQGNSA. The CDR3 loop spans 16 amino acids. V dropped 5 bases and J dropped 4 bases, with 18 bases sitting between them.

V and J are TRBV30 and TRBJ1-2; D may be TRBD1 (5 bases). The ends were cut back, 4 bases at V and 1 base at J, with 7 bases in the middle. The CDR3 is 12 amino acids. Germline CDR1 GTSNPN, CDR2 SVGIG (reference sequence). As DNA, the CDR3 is TGTGCCTGGACGGGGGTTAACTATGGCTACACCTTC. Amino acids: CAWTGVNYGYTF.

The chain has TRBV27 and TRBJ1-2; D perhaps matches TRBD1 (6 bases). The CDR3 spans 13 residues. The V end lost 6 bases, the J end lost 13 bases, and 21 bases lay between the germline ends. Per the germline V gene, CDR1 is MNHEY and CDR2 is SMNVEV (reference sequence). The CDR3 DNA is TGTGCCAGCAGCCGAACAGCGGGACATCCTCCCACCTTC. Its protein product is CASSRTAGHPPTF.